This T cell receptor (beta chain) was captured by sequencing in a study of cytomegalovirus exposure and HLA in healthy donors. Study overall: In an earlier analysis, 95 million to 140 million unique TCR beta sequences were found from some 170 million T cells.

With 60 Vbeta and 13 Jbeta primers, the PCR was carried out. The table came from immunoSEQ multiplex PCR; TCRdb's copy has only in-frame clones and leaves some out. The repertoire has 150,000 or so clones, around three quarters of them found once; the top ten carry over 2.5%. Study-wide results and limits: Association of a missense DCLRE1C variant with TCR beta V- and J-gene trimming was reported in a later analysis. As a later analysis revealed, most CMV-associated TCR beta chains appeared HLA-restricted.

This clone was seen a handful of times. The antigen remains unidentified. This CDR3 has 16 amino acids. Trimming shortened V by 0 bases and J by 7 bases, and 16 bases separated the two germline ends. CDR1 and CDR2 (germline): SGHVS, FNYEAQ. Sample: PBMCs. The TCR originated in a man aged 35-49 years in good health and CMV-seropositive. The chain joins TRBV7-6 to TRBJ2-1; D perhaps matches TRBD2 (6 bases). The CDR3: CASSLAGGKVANEQFF. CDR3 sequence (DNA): TGTGCCAGCAGCTTAGCGGGGGGTAAGGTCGCGAATGAGCAGTTCTTC.